The rows below give T cell receptor beta chains drawn from one sample of a study of blood T cell repertoires in COVID-19. TCRdb's copy holds only in-frame clones and misses some; the assay was immunoSEQ multiplex PCR. The top ten hold 3% to 4% of the sample, which has over 85,000 clones, about 88% seen once. The sequenced sample consisted of peripheral blood. Receptor source: a woman aged 45-65 years with acute or convalescent COVID-19. The CDR3 runs from the conserved cysteine through the conserved F or W. A D gene is named only where the DNA matches it firmly. Where a row states a size, it is once, few, many or the class of an expanded clone; other rows omit it.

v_call	j_call	d_call	clone_size	cdr3_aa	cdr3_nt
TRBV24-1	TRBJ1-2	TRBD1	.	CATSDGDRGAYGYTF	TGTGCCACCAGTGATGGGGACAGGGGGGCCTATGGCTACACCTTC
TRBV21-1	TRBJ2-5	.	.	CASSISGQETQYF	TGTGCCAGCAGCATTAGCGGACAAGAGACCCAGTACTTC
TRBV7-7	TRBJ2-2	TRBD2	.	CASSLSGLAGGTGELFF	TGTGCCAGCAGCTTATCTGGACTAGCGGGAGGGACCGGGGAGCTGTTTTTT
TRBV19	TRBJ2-3	TRBD1	.	CASSGDRGLPTDTQYF	TGTGCCAGTAGTGGTGACAGGGGGCTACCCACAGATACGCAGTATTTT
TRBV28	TRBJ2-1	.	once	CASSLIGFGKRDNEQFF	TGTGCCAGCAGTTTAATCGGGTTTGGGAAGCGGGACAATGAGCAGTTCTTC
TRBV19	TRBJ2-7	TRBD1	.	CASSPRATGEGRYEQYF	TGTGCCAGTAGTCCGAGGGCCACAGGGGAAGGCAGGTACGAGCAGTACTTC
TRBV5-1	TRBJ2-3	TRBD1	.	CASSLGQGADTQYF	TGCGCCAGCAGCTTGGGACAGGGGGCAGATACGCAGTATTTT
TRBV11-3	TRBJ2-7	.	.	CASSLEPGLSYEQYF	TGTGCCAGCAGCTTAGAACCGGGACTTTCCTACGAGCAGTACTTC
TRBV7-2	TRBJ2-3	.	.	CASSLDRVTQYF	TGTGCCAGCAGCTTAGACAGGGTTACGCAGTATTTT
TRBV11-3	TRBJ2-1	.	.	CASSLGGSYNEQFF	TGTGCCAGCAGCTTAGGCGGCTCCTACAATGAGCAGTTCTTC
TRBV2	TRBJ1-5	.	.	CASSLQERQPQHF	TGTGCCAGCTCCCTACAGGAGCGTCAGCCCCAGCATTTT
TRBV5-6	TRBJ2-1	TRBD2	.	CASSPKAGSSYNEQFF	TGTGCCAGCAGCCCCAAAGCGGGGTCCTCCTACAATGAGCAGTTCTTC